This TCR beta chain was documented in a study of cytomegalovirus exposure and HLA in healthy donors. Whole-study context: Out of 300 to 500 genotyped donors, less than 85% belonged to the Caucasian-associated ancestry cluster.

PCR was performed using 60 Vbeta and 13 Jbeta primers. Clones were read by immunoSEQ multiplex PCR, and TCRdb kept only the in-frame ones, dropping some. The sample consists of over 50,000 clones, about 79% of them appearing once. The CDR3 sequence is 13 residues long. CDR1 MNHEY and CDR2 SMNVEV come from the germline V gene (reference sequence). Trimming shortened V by 3 bases and J by 4 bases, and 7 bases separated the two germline ends. Notes on the study in general: Analysis was performed later, and it showed HLA-associated TCR beta chains to be more clonally expanded than equally common others. Most TCR sequences showed up rarely, but some public TCRs showed up in many donors.

Worth noting for this clone: The antigen is not known.

Sequenced input: PBMCs. The chain couples TRBV27 to TRBJ1-5; a weak D match, TRBD1 (6 bases). This sequence originates from a man aged 35 to 55 in good health and CMV-seronegative. This chain's CDR3 is CASSFTGNQPQHF. Written as DNA, the CDR3 is TGTGCCAGCAGTTTCACAGGGAATCAGCCCCAGCATTTT.